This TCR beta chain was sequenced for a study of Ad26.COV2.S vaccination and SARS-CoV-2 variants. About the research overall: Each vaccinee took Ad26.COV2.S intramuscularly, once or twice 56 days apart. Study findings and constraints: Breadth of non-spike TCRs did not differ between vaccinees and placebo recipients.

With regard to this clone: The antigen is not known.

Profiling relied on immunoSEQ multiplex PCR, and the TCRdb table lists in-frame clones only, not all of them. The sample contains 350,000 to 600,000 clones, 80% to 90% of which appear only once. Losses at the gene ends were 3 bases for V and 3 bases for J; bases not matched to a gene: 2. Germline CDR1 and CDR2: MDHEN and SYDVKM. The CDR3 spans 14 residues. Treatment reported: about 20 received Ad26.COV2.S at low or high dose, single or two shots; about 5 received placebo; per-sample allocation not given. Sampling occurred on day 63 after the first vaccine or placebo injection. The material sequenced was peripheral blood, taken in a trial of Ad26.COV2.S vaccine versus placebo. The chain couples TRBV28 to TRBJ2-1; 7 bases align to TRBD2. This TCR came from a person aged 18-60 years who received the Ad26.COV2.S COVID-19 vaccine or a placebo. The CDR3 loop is CASSFGGGYNEQFF. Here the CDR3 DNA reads TGTGCCAGCAGTTTTGGCGGGGGCTACAATGAGCAGTTCTTC.